This T cell receptor beta chain was recovered during a study of CD8+CD57+ T cells in acquired aplastic anemia. On the study more broadly: DNA per sorted CD4+ or CD8+ sample ranged roughly 0.18 to 30 ug, averaging roughly 3.3 ug. In CD4+ cells, healthy donors produced an average of around 11 million reads.

According to the study, genomic DNA was the template for TCR beta VDJ and CDR3 profiling. TCRdb re-called the reads through MiXCR, storing one row per CDR3 protein. The sample lists about 210,000 distinct CDR3 sequences; 61% were seen once. Germline CDR1 and CDR2: SGDLS and YYNGEE. Germline trimming cut 0 bases from V and 3 bases from J; bases unmatched to any gene: 3. The CDR3 runs to 16 residues. This clonotype was observed at least ten times. The source of this sequence is a human donor in good health. The chain recombines TRBV9 with TRBJ2-7, with 13 bases fitting TRBD2. The sample comprised sorted CD4+, CD8+, or CD8+CD57+ T cells (not recorded which) from PBMCs. CDR3 bases: TGTGCCAGCAGCGTAGAGGGACTAGCGGGGTACTACGAGCAGTACTTC. Encoded protein: CASSVEGLAGYYEQYF. Filled out from reference TRBV9 and TRBJ2-7, the complete variable domain reads DSGVTQTPKHLITATGQRVTLRCSPRSGDLSVYWYQQSLDQGLQFLIQYYNGEERAKGNILERFSAQQFPDLHSELNLSSLELGDSALYFCASSVEGLAGYYEQYFGPGTRLTVT.